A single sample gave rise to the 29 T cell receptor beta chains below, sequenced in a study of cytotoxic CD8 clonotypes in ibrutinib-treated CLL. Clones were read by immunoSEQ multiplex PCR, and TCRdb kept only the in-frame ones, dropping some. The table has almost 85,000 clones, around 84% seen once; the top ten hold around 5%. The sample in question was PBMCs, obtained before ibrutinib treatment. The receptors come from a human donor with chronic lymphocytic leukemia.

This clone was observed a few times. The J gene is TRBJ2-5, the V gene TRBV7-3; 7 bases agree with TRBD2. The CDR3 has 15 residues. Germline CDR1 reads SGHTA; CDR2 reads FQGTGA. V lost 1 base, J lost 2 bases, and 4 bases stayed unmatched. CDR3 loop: CASSLSPGLQETQYF. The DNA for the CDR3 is TGTGCCAGCAGCTTAAGTCCGGGACTACAAGAGACCCAGTACTTC.

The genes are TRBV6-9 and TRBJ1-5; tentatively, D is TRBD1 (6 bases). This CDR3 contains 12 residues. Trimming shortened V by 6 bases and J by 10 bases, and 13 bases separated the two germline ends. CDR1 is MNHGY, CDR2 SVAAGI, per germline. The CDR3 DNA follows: TGTGCCAGCAGAGATAAAGGGGGACCCCAGCATTTT. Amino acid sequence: CASRDKGGPQHF.

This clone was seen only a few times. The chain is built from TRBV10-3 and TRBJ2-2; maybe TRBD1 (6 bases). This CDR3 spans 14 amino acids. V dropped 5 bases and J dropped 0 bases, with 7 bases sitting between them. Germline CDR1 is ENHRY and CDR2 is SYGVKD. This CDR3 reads CAISRTANTGELFF. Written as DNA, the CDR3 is TGTGCCATCAGTCGGACAGCGAACACCGGGGAGCTGTTTTTT.

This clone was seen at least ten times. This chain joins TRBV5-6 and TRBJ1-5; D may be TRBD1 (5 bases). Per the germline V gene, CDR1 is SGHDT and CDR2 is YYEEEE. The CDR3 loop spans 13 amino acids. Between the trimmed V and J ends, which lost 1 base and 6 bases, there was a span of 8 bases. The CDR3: CASSLQGVQPQHF. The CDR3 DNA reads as TGTGCCAGCAGCTTGCAAGGGGTTCAGCCCCAGCATTTT.

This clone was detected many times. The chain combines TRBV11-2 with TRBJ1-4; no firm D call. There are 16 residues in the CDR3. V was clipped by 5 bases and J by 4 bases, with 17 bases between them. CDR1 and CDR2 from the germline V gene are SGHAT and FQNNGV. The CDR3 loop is CASSRGTVGYNEKLFF. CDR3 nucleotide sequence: TGTGCCAGCAGCCGTGGCACGGTGGGATATAATGAAAAACTGTTTTTT. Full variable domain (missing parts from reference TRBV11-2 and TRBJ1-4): EAGVAQSPRYKIIEKRQSVAFWCNPISGHATLYWYQQILGQGPKLLIQFQNNGVVDDSQLPKDRFSAERLKGVDSTLKIQPAKLEDSAVYLCASSRGTVGYNEKLFFGSGTQLSVL.

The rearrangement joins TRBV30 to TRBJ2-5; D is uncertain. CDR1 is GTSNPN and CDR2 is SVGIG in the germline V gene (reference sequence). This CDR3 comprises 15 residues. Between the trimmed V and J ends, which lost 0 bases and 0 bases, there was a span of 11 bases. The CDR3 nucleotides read TGTGCCTGGAGTGTACAACACCGGGACCAAGAGACCCAGTACTTC. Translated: CAWSVQHRDQETQYF.

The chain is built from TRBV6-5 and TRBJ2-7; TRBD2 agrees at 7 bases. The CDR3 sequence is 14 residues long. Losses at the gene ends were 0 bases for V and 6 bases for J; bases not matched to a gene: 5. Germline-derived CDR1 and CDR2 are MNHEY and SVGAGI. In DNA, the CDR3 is TGTGCCAGCAGTTACTCAGGCGGGAGCCCCGAGCAGTACTTC. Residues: CASSYSGGSPEQYF.

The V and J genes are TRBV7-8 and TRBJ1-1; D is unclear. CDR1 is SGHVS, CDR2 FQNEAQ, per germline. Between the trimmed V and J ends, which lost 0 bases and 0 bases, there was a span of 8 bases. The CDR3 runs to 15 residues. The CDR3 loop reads CASSLAVSLNTEAFF. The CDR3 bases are TGTGCCAGCAGCTTAGCGGTCTCTTTGAACACTGAAGCTTTCTTT. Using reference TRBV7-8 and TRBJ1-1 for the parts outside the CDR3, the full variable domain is GAGVSQSPRYKVAKRGQDVALRCDPISGHVSLFWYQQALGQGPEFLTYFQNEAQLDKSGLPSDRFFAERPEGSVSTLKIQRTQQEDSAVYLCASSLAVSLNTEAFFGQGTRLTVV.

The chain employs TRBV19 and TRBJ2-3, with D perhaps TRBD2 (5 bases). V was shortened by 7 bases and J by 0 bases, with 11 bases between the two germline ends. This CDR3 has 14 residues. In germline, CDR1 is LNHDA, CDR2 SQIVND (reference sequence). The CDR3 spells CASMRTGSTDTQYF. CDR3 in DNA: TGTGCCAGTATGAGAACGGGGAGCACAGATACGCAGTATTTT.

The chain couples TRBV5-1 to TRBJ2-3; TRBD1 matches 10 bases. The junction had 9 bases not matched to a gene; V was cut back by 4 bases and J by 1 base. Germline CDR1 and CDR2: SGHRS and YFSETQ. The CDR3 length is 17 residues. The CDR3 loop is CASSGTGVRVRTDTQYF. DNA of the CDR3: TGCGCCAGCAGCGGGACAGGGGTTCGGGTCCGCACAGATACGCAGTATTTT. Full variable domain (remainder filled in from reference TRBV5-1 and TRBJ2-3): KAGVTQTPRYLIKTRGQQVTLSCSPISGHRSVSWYQQTPGQGLQFLFEYFSETQRNKGNFPGRFSGRQFSNSRSEMNVSTLELGDSALYLCASSGTGVRVRTDTQYFGPGTRLTVL.

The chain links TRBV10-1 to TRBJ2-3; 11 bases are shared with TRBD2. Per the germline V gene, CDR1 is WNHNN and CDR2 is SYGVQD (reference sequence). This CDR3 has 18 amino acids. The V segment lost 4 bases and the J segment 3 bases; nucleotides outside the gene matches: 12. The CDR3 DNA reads TGCGCCAGCAGTGCGGAACCGGGACTAGCGGCGAAGACAGATACGCAGTATTTT. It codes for CASSAEPGLAAKTDTQYF.

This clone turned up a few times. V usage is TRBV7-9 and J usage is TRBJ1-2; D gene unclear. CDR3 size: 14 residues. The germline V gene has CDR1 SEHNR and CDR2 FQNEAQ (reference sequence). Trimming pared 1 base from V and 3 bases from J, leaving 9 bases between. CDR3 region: CASSLGVNDYGYTF. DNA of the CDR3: TGTGCCAGCAGCTTAGGAGTCAACGACTATGGCTACACCTTC.

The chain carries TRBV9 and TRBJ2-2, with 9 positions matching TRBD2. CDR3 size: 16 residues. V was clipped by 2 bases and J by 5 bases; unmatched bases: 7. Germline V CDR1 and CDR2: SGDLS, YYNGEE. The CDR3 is CASSVSGRPGTGELFF. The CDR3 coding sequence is TGTGCCAGCAGCGTTAGCGGGAGACCGGGGACCGGGGAGCTGTTTTTT.

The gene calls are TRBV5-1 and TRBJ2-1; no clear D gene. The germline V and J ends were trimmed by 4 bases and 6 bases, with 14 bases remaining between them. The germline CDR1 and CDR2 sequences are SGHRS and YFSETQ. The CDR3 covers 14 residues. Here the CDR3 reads CASSPTVGGNEQFF. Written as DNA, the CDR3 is TGCGCCAGCAGCCCAACGGTAGGTGGCAATGAGCAGTTCTTC.

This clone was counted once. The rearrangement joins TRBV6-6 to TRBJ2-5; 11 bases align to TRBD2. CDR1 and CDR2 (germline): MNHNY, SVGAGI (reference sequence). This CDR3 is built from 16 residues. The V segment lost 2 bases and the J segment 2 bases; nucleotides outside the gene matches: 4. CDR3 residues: CASSYPGTSGQETQYF. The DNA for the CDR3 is TGTGCCAGCAGTTACCCCGGGACTAGCGGACAAGAGACCCAGTACTTC.

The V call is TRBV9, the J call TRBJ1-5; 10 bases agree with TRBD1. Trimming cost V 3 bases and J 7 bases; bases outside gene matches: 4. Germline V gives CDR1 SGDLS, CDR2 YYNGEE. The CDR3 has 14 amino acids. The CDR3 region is CASSATGGGQPQHF. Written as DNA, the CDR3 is TGTGCCAGCAGCGCGACAGGGGGCGGACAGCCCCAGCATTTT.

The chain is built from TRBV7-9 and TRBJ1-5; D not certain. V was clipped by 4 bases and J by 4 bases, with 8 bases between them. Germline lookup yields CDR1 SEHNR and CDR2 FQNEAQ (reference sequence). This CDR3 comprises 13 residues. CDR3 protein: CASSSEPNQPQHF. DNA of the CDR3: TGTGCCAGCAGCTCAGAGCCAAATCAGCCCCAGCATTTT.

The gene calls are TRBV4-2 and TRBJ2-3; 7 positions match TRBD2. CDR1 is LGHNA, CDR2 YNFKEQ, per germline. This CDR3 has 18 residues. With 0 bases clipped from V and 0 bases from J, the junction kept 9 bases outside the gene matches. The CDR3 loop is CASSQDPPGSGSTDTQYF. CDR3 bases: TGTGCCAGCAGCCAAGATCCCCCTGGTAGCGGGAGCACAGATACGCAGTATTTT.

The CDR3 reads CASSQTGANEQFF. The CDR3 bases are TGTGCCAGCAGCCAAACCGGGGCAAATGAGCAGTTCTTC. The chain joins TRBV4-2 to TRBJ2-1; D assignment may be TRBD1 or TRBD2 (5 bases each). The CDR3 runs to 13 residues. The germline V gene has CDR1 LGHNA and CDR2 YNFKEQ. The V end was cut by 2 bases, the J end by 7 bases, with 9 bases between.

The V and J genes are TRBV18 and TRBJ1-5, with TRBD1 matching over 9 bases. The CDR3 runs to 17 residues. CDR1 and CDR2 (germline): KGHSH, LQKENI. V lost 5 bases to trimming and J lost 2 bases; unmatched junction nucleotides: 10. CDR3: CASSSLGRQGGNQPQHF. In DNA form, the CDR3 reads TGTGCCAGCTCATCCTTGGGGAGACAGGGGGGCAATCAGCCCCAGCATTTT.

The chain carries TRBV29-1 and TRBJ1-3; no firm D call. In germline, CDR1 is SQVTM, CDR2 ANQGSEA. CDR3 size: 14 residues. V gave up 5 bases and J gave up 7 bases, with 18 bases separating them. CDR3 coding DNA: TGCAGCGTTTCCGAGCGCAGGCTCGGGAACACCATATATTTT. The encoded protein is CSVSERRLGNTIYF.

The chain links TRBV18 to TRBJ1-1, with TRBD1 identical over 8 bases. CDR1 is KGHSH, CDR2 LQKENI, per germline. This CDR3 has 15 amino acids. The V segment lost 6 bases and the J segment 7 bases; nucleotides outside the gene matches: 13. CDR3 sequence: CASSLDQTGDGEAFF. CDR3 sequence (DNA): TGTGCCAGCTCCCTAGACCAGACAGGGGATGGTGAAGCTTTCTTT.

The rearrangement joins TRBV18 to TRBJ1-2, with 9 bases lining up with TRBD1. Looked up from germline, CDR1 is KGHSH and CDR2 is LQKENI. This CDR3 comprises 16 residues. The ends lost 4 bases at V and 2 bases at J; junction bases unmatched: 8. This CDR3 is CASSRNRDRVNYGYTF. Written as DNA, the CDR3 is TGTGCCAGCTCACGAAACCGGGACAGGGTGAACTATGGCTACACCTTC.

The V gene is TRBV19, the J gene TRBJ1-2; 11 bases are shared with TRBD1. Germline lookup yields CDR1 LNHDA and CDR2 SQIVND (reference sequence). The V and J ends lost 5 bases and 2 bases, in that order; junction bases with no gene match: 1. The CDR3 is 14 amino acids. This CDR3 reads CASSRTGGNYGYTF. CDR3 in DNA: TGTGCCAGTAGTCGGACAGGGGGCAACTATGGCTACACCTTC.

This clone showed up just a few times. CDR3 in DNA: TGTGCCAGCAGTTACTCGGGACGTGGAGCTTTCTTT. Protein: CASSYSGRGAFF. The chain recombines TRBV6-5 with TRBJ1-1; D possibly corresponds to TRBD1 (5 bases). The CDR3 has 12 residues. Trimming removed 0 bases at V and 10 bases at J, with 9 bases between. Germline-derived CDR1 and CDR2 are MNHEY and SVGAGI.

The DNA for the CDR3 is TGCAGTGCTCGTACGGACACTGAAGCTTTCTTT. Encoded protein: CSARTDTEAFF. This chain uses TRBV20-1 with TRBJ1-1; no clear D gene. CDR1 and CDR2 (germline): DFQATT, SNEGSKA (reference sequence). The CDR3 is made up of 11 amino acids. V was trimmed by 5 bases and J by 3 bases, leaving 7 bases between them.

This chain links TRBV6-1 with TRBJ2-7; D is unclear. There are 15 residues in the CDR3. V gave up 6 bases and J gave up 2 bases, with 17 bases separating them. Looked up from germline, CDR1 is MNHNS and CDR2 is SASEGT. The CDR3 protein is CASSPGSLFTYEQYF. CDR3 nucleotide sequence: TGTGCCAGCAGCCCCGGTAGCCTATTCACCTACGAGCAGTACTTC.

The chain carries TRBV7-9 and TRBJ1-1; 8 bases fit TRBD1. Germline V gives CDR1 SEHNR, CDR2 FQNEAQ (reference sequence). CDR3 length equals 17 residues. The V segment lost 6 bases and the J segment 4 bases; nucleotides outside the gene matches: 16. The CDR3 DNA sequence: TGTGCCAGCAGGACACAGACAGGGGCTCGGTCGGGCACTGAAGCTTTCTTT. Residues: CASRTQTGARSGTEAFF.

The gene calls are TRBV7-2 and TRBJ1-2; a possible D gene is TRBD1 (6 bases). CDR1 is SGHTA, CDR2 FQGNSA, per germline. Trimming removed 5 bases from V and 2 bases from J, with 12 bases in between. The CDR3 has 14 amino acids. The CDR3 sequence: CASSQQGRNYGYTF. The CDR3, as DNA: TGTGCCAGCAGCCAACAGGGCAGGAACTATGGCTACACCTTC.